This T cell receptor (beta chain) was captured by sequencing in a study of T cells after yellow fever vaccination. Study information: Fractions low in cell number were prepared with SMART-Seq v4 Ultra Low Input.

With respect to this clonotype: What it binds is not known.

The CDR3 is 17 residues long. In germline, CDR1 is SGHVS, CDR2 FNYEAQ. V shed 5 bases and J shed 6 bases, with 22 bases lying between them. Via MiXCR, TCRdb re-called the 5' RACE reads, giving one row per CDR3 protein. Here the sample spans some 500,000 distinct CDR3 sequences, approximately 13% being singletons. Regarding the study as a whole: Peaking faster, on day 5 versus 15, the secondary response was nonetheless weaker.

V and J are TRBV7-6 and TRBJ2-2, with D perhaps matching TRBD2 (5 bases). This TCR came from a man in his thirties or forties who received the YFV17D yellow fever vaccine. The sequencing used PBMCs, collected on the day of the yellow fever booster vaccination. The CDR3 is CASSHPPDSSSPGELFF. The DNA of the CDR3 is TGTGCCAGCAGCCACCCCCCGGACTCATCCTCCCCCGGGGAGCTGTTTTTT.